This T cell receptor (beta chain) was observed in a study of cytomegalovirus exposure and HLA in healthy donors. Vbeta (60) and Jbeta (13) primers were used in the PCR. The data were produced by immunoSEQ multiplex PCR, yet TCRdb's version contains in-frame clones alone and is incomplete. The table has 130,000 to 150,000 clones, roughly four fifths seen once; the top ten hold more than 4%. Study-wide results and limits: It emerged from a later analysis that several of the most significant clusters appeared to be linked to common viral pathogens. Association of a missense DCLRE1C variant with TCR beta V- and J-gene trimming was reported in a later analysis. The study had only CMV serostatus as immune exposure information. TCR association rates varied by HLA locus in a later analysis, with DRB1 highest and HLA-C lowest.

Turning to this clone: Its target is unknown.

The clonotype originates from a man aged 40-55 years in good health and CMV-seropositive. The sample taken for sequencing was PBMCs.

The CDR3 sequence: CASSLVAGVIYNEQFF. The CDR3 nucleotides are TGTGCCAGCAGCTTAGTGGCAGGGGTTATCTACAATGAGCAGTTCTTC. The rearrangement links TRBV7-2 to TRBJ2-1; maybe TRBD1 (6 bases). Trimming shortened V by 1 base and J by 3 bases, and 13 bases separated the two germline ends. From germline, CDR1 is SGHTA and CDR2 FQGNSA. This CDR3 region has 16 residues.